This T cell receptor (beta chain) emerged from a study of neurological immune-mediated disorders. TCRdb independently ran MiXCR on the 5' RACE reads; one entry per CDR3 protein. The sample lists 39,000 or so distinct CDR3 sequences; approximately 2.4% were seen once. From germline, CDR1 is DFQATT and CDR2 SNEGSKA (reference sequence). CDR3 length: 16 residues. J gave up 0 bases and V 4 bases, and 7 bases lay outside the gene matches. This clonotype was seen a few times. This chain uses TRBV20-1 with TRBJ1-2; 11 nucleotides agree with TRBD1. The sample comprised PBMCs. The clonotype comes from a young man with multiple sclerosis. The CDR3 loop reads CSAKGQGDRSNYGYTF. CDR3 DNA: TGCAGTGCTAAGGGACAGGGGGACAGGTCTAACTATGGCTACACCTTC.